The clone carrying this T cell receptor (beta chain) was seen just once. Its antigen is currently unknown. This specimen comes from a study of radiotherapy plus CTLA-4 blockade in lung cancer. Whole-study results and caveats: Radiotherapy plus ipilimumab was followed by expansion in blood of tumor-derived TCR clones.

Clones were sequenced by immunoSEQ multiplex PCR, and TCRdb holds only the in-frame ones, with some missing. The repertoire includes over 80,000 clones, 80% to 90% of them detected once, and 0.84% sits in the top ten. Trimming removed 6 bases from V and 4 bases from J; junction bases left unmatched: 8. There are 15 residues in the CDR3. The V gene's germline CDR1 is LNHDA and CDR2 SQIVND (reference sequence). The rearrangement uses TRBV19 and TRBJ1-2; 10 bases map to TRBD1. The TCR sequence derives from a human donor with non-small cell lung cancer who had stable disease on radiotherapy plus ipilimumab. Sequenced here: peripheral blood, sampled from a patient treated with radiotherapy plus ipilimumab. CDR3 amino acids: CASSSTTGGVYGYTF. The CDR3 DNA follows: TGTGCCAGTAGCAGCACGACAGGGGGCGTCTATGGCTACACCTTC.